One T cell receptor beta chain is described in this entry. HTBI primers from iRepertoire and Arm-PCR of CDR3 regions yielded the TCR beta libraries. TCRdb re-called the multiplex PCR reads through MiXCR, storing one row per CDR3 protein. This repertoire shows about 470,000 distinct CDR3 sequences, 15% found once; its top ten account for around 17%. The record originates from a study of regulatory T cells in long-lasting Graves disease. The CDR3 runs to 14 residues. The V end was cut by 10 bases, the J end by 3 bases, with 16 bases between. CDR1 and CDR2 from the germline V gene are LNHDA and SQIVND (reference sequence). The time point denotes: newly diagnosed GD, antithyroid drugs for less than 3 months. PBMC-extracted RNA yielded the TCR library. This same sample was also taken into another study, of T cells in Graves' hyperthyroidism and ophthalmopathy.

The V and J genes are TRBV19 and TRBJ1-5; no clear D. The sequence was obtained from a woman aged 25 to 39 with Graves disease. The source material was peripheral blood mononuclear cells (PBMCs), sampled at new diagnosis, from a patient treated with antithyroid drugs. CDR3 sequence reads: CATLSGSLNQPQHF. CDR3 bases: TGTGCCACCTTGTCCGGGAGCCTCAATCAGCCCCAGCATTTT.